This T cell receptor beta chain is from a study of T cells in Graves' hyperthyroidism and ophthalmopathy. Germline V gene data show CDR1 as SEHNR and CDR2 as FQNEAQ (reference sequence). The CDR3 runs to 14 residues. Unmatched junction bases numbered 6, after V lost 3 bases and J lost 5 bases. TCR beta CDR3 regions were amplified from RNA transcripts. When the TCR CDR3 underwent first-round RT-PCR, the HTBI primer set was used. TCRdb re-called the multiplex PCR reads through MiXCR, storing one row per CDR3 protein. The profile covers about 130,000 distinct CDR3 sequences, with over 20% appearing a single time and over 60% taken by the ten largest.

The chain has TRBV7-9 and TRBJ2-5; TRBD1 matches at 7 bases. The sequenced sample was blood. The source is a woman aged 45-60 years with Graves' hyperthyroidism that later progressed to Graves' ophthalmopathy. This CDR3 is CASSFPTGLETQYF. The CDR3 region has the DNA TGTGCCAGCAGCTTTCCGACAGGGTTGGAGACCCAGTACTTC.